Following are 28 T cell receptor beta chains from one sample sequenced in a study of shared clonotypes between healthy human individuals. TCRdb's copy holds only in-frame clones and misses some; the assay was immunoSEQ multiplex PCR. The sample has 470,000 or so clones; about 84% are singletons. The specimen sequenced was PBMCs. These receptors were obtained from a woman in her forties in good health. Some clones in this sample may be carry-over from other donors' samples.

This clone was detected ten times or more. Different DNA sequences within this sample yield the same CDR3. The CDR3 spells CASSLAPGEAYNEQFF. The CDR3 nucleotides read TGCGCCAGCAGCTTGGCCCCAGGGGAGGCCTACAATGAGCAGTTCTTC. The chain couples TRBV5-1 to TRBJ2-1; D may match TRBD1 or TRBD2 (6 bases each). The CDR3 sequence is 16 residues long. Germline V gene lookup returns CDR1 SGHRS and CDR2 YFSETQ. The V gene lost 0 bases and the J gene lost 2 bases, with 12 bases spanning the gap. The variable domain in full, completed from reference TRBV5-1 and TRBJ2-1, reads KAGVTQTPRYLIKTRGQQVTLSCSPISGHRSVSWYQQTPGQGLQFLFEYFSETQRNKGNFPGRFSGRQFSNSRSEMNVSTLELGDSALYLCASSLAPGEAYNEQFFGPGTRLTVL.

V and J are TRBV13 and TRBJ1-4; 8 nucleotides agree with TRBD1. Germline V gives CDR1 PRHDT, CDR2 FYEKMQ (reference sequence). This CDR3 comprises 16 residues. Trimming took 5 bases from V and 8 from J; bases not matched to a gene: 13. The CDR3 nucleotides are TGTGCCAGCAGCCGATTAGAGGCAGGGGGCGGGGAAAAACTGTTTTTT. This codes for CASSRLEAGGGEKLFF. Filled out from reference TRBV13 and TRBJ1-4, the complete variable domain reads AAGVIQSPRHLIKEKRETATLKCYPIPRHDTVYWYQQGPGQDPQFLISFYEKMQSDKGSIPDRFSAQQFSDYHSELNMSSLELGDSALYFCASSRLEAGGGEKLFFGSGTQLSVL.

CDR3 residues: CASRAGTNYEQYF. For the CDR3, the DNA is TGTGCCAGCAGGGCCGGGACTAACTACGAGCAGTACTTC. This rearrangement joins TRBV2 to TRBJ2-7, with TRBD2 matching over 7 bases. Germline CDR1 reads SNHLY; CDR2 reads FYNNEI. V lost 6 bases and J lost 3; bases outside the gene matches: 5. The CDR3 length is 13 residues.

In DNA form, the CDR3 reads TGTGCCAGCAGCCAAGAGAGGATCACTGAAGCTTTCTTT. Translating gives CASSQERITEAFF. The rearrangement uses TRBV4-2 and TRBJ1-1, with no clear D. The CDR3 runs to 13 residues. With 0 bases removed from V and 4 bases from J, the gap between germline ends came to 6 bases. Per germline, CDR1 LGHNA and CDR2 YNFKEQ.

This chain links TRBV11-2 with TRBJ2-1; 7 bases map to TRBD2. J was trimmed by 4 bases and V by 1 base; bases with no gene match: 10. The germline V gene has CDR1 SGHAT and CDR2 FQNNGV. This CDR3 has 17 amino acids. The CDR3 DNA sequence: TGTGCCAGCAGCTTAGGAGGGGAGGGATACCTATACAATGAGCAGTTCTTC. This encodes CASSLGGEGYLYNEQFF.

This clone was observed a few times. With only one base between it and a far larger clone, this is likely a read error. The chain carries TRBV30 and TRBJ2-5; D gene ambiguous. From germline, CDR1 is GTSNPN and CDR2 SVGIG (reference sequence). The CDR3 is 14 amino acids. The chain's CDR3 is CAWRRLLYQDTQYF. The DNA for the CDR3 is TGTGCCTGGAGGAGGCTCCTGTACCAAGATACCCAGTACTTC.

The genes are TRBV30 and TRBJ1-1; D may be TRBD1 (5 bases). Germline CDR1 is GTSNPN and CDR2 is SVGIG (reference sequence). Trimming took 3 bases from V and 9 from J, leaving 14 bases between them. This CDR3 spans 12 amino acids. Written as DNA, the CDR3 is TGTGCCTGGAGGCCCCAGGGTTTTAAAGCTTTCTTT. Protein product: CAWRPQGFKAFF. The complete variable domain, with remaining parts taken from reference TRBV30 and TRBJ1-1, reads SQTIHQWPATLVQPVGSPLSLECTVEGTSNPNLYWYRQAAGRGLQLLFYSVGIGQISSEVPQNLSASRPQDRQFILSSKKLLLSDSGFYLCAWRPQGFKAFFGQGTRLTVV.

The chain uses TRBV7-8 and TRBJ2-5; D not certain. The CDR3 runs 14 residues. V shed 1 base and J shed 2 bases, with 8 bases lying between them. From germline, CDR1 is SGHVS and CDR2 FQNEAQ. The CDR3 here is CASSLVLRQETQYF. CDR3 sequence (DNA): TGTGCCAGCAGCTTAGTCCTACGACAAGAGACCCAGTACTTC.

This clone was recorded a few times. The chain joins TRBV5-1 to TRBJ1-2, with TRBD1 as a possible D gene (5 bases). Germline CDR1 and CDR2: SGHRS and YFSETQ. The V end was cut by 4 bases, the J end by 10 bases, with 20 bases between. This CDR3 comprises 14 residues. The DNA for the CDR3 is TGCGCCAGCAGCACTCCCGGGACGGCCCCCCTCTACACCTTC. Translated: CASSTPGTAPLYTF.

The chain uses TRBV15 and TRBJ2-7; D assignment may be TRBD1 or TRBD2 (6 bases each). V was pared by 4 bases and J by 3 bases, with 13 bases between. Germline values: CDR1 LNHNV, CDR2 YYDKDF (reference sequence). The CDR3 contains 14 residues. The CDR3 bases are TGTGCCACCAGCACCCACAGGGAGGTCTACGAGCAGTACTTC. Its translation: CATSTHREVYEQYF.

The chain couples TRBV19 to TRBJ1-2; 8 bases match TRBD1. Germline V gene lookup returns CDR1 LNHDA and CDR2 SQIVND (reference sequence). V gave up 3 bases and J gave up 2 bases; unmatched junction bases: 8. The CDR3 runs to 16 residues. In DNA, the CDR3 is TGTGCCAGTAGTATCCTCTGGACAGGGAGAAACTATGGCTACACCTTC. It encodes CASSILWTGRNYGYTF.

This clone was observed at least ten times. The rearrangement joins TRBV6-6 to TRBJ2-1; the match to TRBD2 covers 7 bases. Germline V gene sequence: CDR1 MNHNY, CDR2 SVGAGI (reference sequence). After removal of 6 bases from V and 8 bases from J, the junction contained 13 bases not matched to a gene. There are 15 residues in the CDR3. The chain's CDR3 is CASSRTRIYLDEQFF. CDR3 sequence (DNA): TGTGCCAGCAGCCGGACTAGAATATACCTCGATGAGCAGTTCTTC.

The chain combines TRBV9 with TRBJ2-7, with TRBD1 matching 7 bases. J gave up 2 bases and V 3 bases, and 5 bases lay outside the gene matches. CDR1 is SGDLS and CDR2 is YYNGEE in the germline V gene. The CDR3 spans 14 residues. The CDR3 DNA reads as TGTGCCAGCAGCGACAGGGGACAGCCCTACGAGCAGTACTTC. It yields the protein CASSDRGQPYEQYF.

The V gene is TRBV7-9, the J gene TRBJ2-7; 7 bases align to TRBD1. V gave up 4 bases and J gave up 1 base; unmatched junction bases: 7. The CDR3 is made up of 15 amino acids. Germline CDR1 SEHNR, CDR2 FQNEAQ (reference sequence). The CDR3 loop is CASSSEDRPSYEQYF. The CDR3 DNA follows: TGTGCCAGCAGCTCTGAGGACAGGCCTTCCTACGAGCAGTACTTC.

The genes are TRBV7-8 and TRBJ2-7, with 11 bases lining up with TRBD2. J was trimmed by 0 bases and V by 1 base; bases with no gene match: 5. The CDR3 has 17 residues. Germline CDR1 reads SGHVS; CDR2 reads FQNEAQ. In DNA, the CDR3 is TGTGCCAGCAGCTTAGGGACTAGCGGGTTCTACTCCTACGAGCAGTACTTC. It is translated as CASSLGTSGFYSYEQYF.

The chain is built from TRBV7-9 and TRBJ2-7; D could derive from TRBD1 or TRBD2 (6 bases each). Germline V gives CDR1 SEHNR, CDR2 FQNEAQ (reference sequence). V dropped 3 bases and J dropped 3 bases, with 9 bases sitting between them. The CDR3 is 13 residues long. CDR3 sequence reads: CASSFGGGYEQYF. The CDR3 DNA is TGTGCCAGCAGCTTCGGAGGGGGCTACGAGCAGTACTTC.

The V gene is TRBV7-9, the J gene TRBJ1-2, with TRBD1 matching 7 bases. Trimming cost V 5 bases and J 4 bases; bases outside gene matches: 7. Looked up from germline, CDR1 is SEHNR and CDR2 is FQNEAQ (reference sequence). The CDR3 spans 14 residues. Written as DNA, the CDR3 is TGTGCCAGCAGCCCCCAGGGGGGAGGCTATGGCTACACCTTC. As protein: CASSPQGGGYGYTF.

V is TRBV7-9 and J is TRBJ2-7; TRBD2 aligns across 10 bases. This CDR3 region has 15 residues. With V trimmed by 2 bases and J by 6 bases, 7 bases remained unmatched. The germline V gene has CDR1 SEHNR and CDR2 FQNEAQ (reference sequence). The CDR3 bases are TGTGCCAGCAGCTTAACCCTAGCGGGAGCCCCCGAGCAGTACTTC. Its protein product is CASSLTLAGAPEQYF.

Concerning this clone: A single base is all that separates this from a far larger clone, so a read error is likely. The chain links TRBV6-5 to TRBJ1-1; no clear D. Germline V gene data show CDR1 as MNHEY and CDR2 as SVGAGI. This CDR3 comprises 13 residues. The V gene lost 6 bases and the J gene lost 6 bases, with 14 bases spanning the gap. Here the CDR3 reads CASRPTISAEAFF. CDR3 DNA: TGTGCCAGCAGGCCTACTATTTCCGCTGAAGCTTTCTTT.

This clone was seen many times. Other DNA sequences from this sample encode an identical CDR3 as well. This rearrangement joins TRBV28 to TRBJ2-1, with TRBD1 identical over 9 bases. The CDR3 consists of 18 residues. Germline V gene sequence: CDR1 MDHEN, CDR2 SYDVKM. V lost 9 bases and J lost 6; bases outside the gene matches: 21. The CDR3 DNA reads TGTGCCAGTTCTGAACAGGGGGCATCGCGGGAGTTGCCCAATGAGCAGTTCTTC. Protein product: CASSEQGASRELPNEQFF. The whole variable domain, filled in from reference TRBV28 and TRBJ2-1, reads DVKVTQSSRYLVKRTGEKVFLECVQDMDHENMFWYRQDPGLGLRLIYFSYDVKMKEKGDIPEGYSVSREKKERFSLILESASTNQTSMYLCASSEQGASRELPNEQFFGPGTRLTVL.

V gene TRBV28 combines with J gene TRBJ2-7, with D perhaps TRBD2 (5 bases). Germline-derived CDR1 and CDR2 are MDHEN and SYDVKM. The CDR3 is 13 amino acids. Trimming cost V 7 bases and J 7 bases, with 17 bases left between them. As DNA, the CDR3 is TGTGCCAGCAATTTCGGCCCCACGGGGGAGCAGTACTTC. As protein: CASNFGPTGEQYF.

Remarks on this clone: A much larger clonotype is one base distant, so this may be a read error. The sample has other DNA sequences that encode this CDR3 too. V gene TRBV9 combines with J gene TRBJ2-3; 9 bases match TRBD2. The CDR3 loop spans 16 amino acids. Trimming took 4 bases from V and 3 from J; bases not matched to a gene: 9. Germline CDR1 SGDLS, CDR2 YYNGEE. The CDR3 coding sequence is TGTGCCAGCAGCCACGGATTAGCGGGAGCAACAGATACGCAGTATTTT. Protein: CASSHGLAGATDTQYF.

This chain joins TRBV14 and TRBJ2-5, with 9 nucleotides matching TRBD1. Trimming removed 3 bases from V and 5 bases from J; junction bases left unmatched: 1. The germline CDR1 and CDR2 sequences are SGHDN and FVKESK. The CDR3 totals 13 residues. DNA for the CDR3: TGTGCCAGCAGCCAGGGGACAGGGGAGACCCAGTACTTC. Its protein is CASSQGTGETQYF.

The V call is TRBV5-1, the J call TRBJ1-1; D possibly corresponds to TRBD1 (5 bases). Germline assignment: CDR1 SGHRS and CDR2 YFSETQ. Between the trimmed V and J ends, which lost 2 bases and 3 bases, there was a span of 11 bases. This CDR3 has 14 residues. DNA for the CDR3: TGCGCCAGCAGCTTCCGGCAGGGCGACACTGAAGCTTTCTTT. It encodes CASSFRQGDTEAFF.

The gene calls are TRBV2 and TRBJ2-2; 8 nucleotides line up with TRBD2. The germline CDR1 and CDR2 sequences are SNHLY and FYNNEI. Unmatched junction bases numbered 4, after V lost 11 bases and J lost 5 bases. The length of the CDR3 is 12 residues. Here the CDR3 DNA reads TGTGCCTGTAGCGGGGAAACCGGGGAGCTGTTTTTT. Encoded protein: CACSGETGELFF. The whole variable domain, remainder taken from reference TRBV2 and TRBJ2-2, is EPEVTQTPSHQVTQMGQEVILRCVPISNHLYFYWYRQILGQKVEFLVSFYNNEISEKSEIFDDQFSVERPDGSNFTLKIRSTKLEDSAMYFCACSGETGELFFGEGSRLTVL.

This chain uses TRBV9 with TRBJ2-1; maybe TRBD1 (6 bases). V was pared by 0 bases and J by 2 bases, with 15 bases between. The CDR3 runs to 17 residues. The germline gives CDR1 SGDLS, CDR2 YYNGEE. CDR3 nucleotides: TGTGCCAGCAGCGTAGGAGGGGGTGATCCAGCCTACAATGAGCAGTTCTTC. Translation: CASSVGGGDPAYNEQFF.

Comment on this clone: Given a far larger clone just one base away, this is likely a sequencing read error. Other DNA sequences in this specimen translate into the identical CDR3. V usage is TRBV30 and J usage is TRBJ1-2; D perhaps matches TRBD1 (6 bases). Per germline, CDR1 GTSNPN and CDR2 SVGIG (reference sequence). The CDR3 covers 11 residues. V was cut by 2 bases and J by 8 bases, with 9 bases left in between. The CDR3 DNA reads as TGTGCCTGGAGTCAGGGGTCCGGCTACACCTTC. Its protein is CAWSQGSGYTF.

The V and J genes are TRBV25-1 and TRBJ1-4; D remains ambiguous. The CDR3 has 13 residues. Germline assignment: CDR1 MGHDK and CDR2 SYGVNS. The ends were cut back, 3 bases at V and 0 bases at J, with 2 bases in the middle. The CDR3 reads CASSDPTNEKLFF. For the CDR3, the DNA is TGTGCCAGCAGTGATCCAACTAATGAAAAACTGTTTTTT.